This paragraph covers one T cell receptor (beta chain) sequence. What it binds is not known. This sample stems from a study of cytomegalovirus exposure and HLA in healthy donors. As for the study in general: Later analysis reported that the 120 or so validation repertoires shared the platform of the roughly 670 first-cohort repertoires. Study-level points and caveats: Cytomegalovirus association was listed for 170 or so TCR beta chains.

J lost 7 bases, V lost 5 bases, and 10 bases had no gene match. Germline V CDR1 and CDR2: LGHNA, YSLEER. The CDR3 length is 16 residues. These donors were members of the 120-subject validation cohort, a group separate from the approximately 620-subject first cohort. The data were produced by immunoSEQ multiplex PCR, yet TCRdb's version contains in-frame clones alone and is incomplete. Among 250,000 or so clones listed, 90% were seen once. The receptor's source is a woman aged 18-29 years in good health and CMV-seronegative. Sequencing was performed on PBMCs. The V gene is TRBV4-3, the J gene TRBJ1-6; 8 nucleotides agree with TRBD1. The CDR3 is CASSNQGALRNSPLHF. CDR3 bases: TGCGCCAGCAGCAATCAGGGGGCGCTTAGGAATTCACCCCTCCACTTT.